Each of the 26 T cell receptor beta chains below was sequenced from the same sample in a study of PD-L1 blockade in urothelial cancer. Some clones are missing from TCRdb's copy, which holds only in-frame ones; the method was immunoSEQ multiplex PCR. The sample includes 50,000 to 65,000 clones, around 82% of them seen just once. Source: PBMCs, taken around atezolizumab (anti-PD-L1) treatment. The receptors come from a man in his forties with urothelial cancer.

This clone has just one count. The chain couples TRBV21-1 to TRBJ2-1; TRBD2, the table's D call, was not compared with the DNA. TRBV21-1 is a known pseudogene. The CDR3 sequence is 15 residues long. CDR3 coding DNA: TGTGCCAGCAGCAAAGGCCTAGCCGCCTACAATGAGCAGTTCTTC. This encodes CASSKGLAAYNEQFF.

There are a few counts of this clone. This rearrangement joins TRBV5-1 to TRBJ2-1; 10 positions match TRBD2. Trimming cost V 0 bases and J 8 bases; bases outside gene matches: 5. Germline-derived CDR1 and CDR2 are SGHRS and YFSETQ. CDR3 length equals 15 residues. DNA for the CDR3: TGCGCCAGCAGCTTGGGGGCTAGCGGGAGACATGAGCAGTTCTTC. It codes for CASSLGASGRHEQFF.

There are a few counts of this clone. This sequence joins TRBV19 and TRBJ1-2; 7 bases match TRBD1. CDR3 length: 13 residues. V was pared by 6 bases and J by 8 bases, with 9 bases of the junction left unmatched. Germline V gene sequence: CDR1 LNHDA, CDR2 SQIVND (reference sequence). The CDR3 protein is CASSTDRAGGYTF. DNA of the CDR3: TGTGCCAGTAGCACAGACAGGGCTGGCGGCTACACCTTC.

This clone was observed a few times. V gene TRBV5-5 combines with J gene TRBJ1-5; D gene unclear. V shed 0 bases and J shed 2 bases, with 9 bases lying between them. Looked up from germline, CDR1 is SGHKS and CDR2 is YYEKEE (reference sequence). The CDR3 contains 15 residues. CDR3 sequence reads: CASSLERAGNQPQHF. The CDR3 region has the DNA TGTGCCAGCAGCTTGGAGAGGGCGGGCAATCAGCCCCAGCATTTT.

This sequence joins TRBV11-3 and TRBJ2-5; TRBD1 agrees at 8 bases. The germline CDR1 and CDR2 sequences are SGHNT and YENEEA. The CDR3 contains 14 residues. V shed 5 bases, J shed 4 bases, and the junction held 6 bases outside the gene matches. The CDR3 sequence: CASSTPDRAETQYF. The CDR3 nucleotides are TGTGCCAGCAGCACCCCGGACAGGGCAGAGACCCAGTACTTC.

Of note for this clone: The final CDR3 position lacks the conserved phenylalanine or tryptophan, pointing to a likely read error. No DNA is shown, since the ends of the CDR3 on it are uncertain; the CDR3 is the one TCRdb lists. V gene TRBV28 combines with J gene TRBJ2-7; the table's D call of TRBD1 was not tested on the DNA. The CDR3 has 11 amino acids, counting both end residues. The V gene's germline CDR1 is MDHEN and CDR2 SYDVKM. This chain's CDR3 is CASYSFGGQER.

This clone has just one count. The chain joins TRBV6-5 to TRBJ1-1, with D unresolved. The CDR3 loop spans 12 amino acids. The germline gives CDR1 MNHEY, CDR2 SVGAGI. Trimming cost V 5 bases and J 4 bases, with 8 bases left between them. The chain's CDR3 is CASSPSGTEAFF. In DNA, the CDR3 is TGTGCCAGCAGTCCTTCCGGCACTGAAGCTTTCTTT.

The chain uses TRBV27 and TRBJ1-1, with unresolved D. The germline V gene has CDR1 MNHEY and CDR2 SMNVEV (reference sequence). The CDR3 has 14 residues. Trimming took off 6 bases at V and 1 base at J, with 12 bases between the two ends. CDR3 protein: CASRRRQKNTEAFF. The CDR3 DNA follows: TGTGCCAGCAGGCGCCGCCAAAAGAACACTGAAGCTTTCTTT.

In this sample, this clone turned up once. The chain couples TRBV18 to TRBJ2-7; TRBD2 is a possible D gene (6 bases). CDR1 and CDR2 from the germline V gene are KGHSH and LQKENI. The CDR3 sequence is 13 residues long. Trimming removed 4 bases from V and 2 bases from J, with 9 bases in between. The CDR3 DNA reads TGTGCCAGCTCACTGGAGGGACCCTACGAGCAGTACTTC. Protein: CASSLEGPYEQYF.

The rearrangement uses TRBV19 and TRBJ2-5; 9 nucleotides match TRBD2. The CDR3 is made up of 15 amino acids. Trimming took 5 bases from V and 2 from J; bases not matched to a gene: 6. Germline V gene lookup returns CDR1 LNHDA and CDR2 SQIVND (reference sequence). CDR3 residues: CASSSMAGGQETQYF. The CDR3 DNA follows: TGTGCCAGTAGTTCGATGGCGGGAGGGCAAGAGACCCAGTACTTC.

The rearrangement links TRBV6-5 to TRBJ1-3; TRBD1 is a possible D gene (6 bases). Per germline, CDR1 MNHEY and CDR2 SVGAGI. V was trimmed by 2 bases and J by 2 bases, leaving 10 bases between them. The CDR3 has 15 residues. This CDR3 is CASSYRAGAGNTIYF. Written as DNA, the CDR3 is TGTGCCAGCAGTTACAGGGCAGGGGCTGGAAACACCATATATTTT.

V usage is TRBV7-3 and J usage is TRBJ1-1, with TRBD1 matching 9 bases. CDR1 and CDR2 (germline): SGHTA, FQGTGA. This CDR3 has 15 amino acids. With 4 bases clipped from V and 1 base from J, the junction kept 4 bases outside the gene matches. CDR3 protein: CASSSGTGRNTEAFF. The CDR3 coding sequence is TGTGCCAGCAGCTCCGGGACAGGGCGGAACACTGAAGCTTTCTTT. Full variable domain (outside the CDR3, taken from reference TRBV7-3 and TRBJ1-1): GAGVSQTPSNKVTEKGKYVELRCDPISGHTALYWYRQSLGQGPEFLIYFQGTGAADDSGLPNDRFFAVRPEGSVSTLKIQRTERGDSAVYLCASSSGTGRNTEAFFGQGTRLTVV.

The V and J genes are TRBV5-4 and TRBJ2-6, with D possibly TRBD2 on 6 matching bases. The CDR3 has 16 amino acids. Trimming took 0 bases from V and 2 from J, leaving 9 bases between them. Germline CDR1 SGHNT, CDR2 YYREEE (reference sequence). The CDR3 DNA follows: TGTGCCAGCAGCTTGGATTTAGCGGCTGGGGCCAACGTCCTGACTTTC. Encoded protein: CASSLDLAAGANVLTF.

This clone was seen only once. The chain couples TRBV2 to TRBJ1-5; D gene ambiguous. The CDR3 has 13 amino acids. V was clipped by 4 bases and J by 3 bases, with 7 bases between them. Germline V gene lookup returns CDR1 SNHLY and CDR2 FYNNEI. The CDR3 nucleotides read TGTGCCAGCAGTGGGAGGTACAATCAGCCCCAGCATTTT. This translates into CASSGRYNQPQHF.

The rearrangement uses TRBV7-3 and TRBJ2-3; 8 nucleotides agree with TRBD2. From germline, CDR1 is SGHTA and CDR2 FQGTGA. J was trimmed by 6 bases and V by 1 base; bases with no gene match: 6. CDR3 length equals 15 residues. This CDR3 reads CASSLRREVGDTQYF. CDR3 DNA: TGTGCCAGCAGCTTAAGGCGGGAGGTTGGGGATACGCAGTATTTT.

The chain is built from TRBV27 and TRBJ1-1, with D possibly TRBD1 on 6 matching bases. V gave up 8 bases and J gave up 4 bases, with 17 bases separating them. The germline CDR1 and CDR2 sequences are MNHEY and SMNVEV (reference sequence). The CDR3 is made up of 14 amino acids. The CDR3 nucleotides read TGTGCCAGCGCGGATTTGGGGGCCAGCACTGAAGCTTTCTTT. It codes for CASADLGASTEAFF.

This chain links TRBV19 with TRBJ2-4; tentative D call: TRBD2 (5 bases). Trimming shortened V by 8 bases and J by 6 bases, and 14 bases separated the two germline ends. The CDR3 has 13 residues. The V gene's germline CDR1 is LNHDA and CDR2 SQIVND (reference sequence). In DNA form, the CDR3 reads TGTGCCAGTGGCCTAGTAGGAGGAAACATTCAGTACTTC. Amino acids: CASGLVGGNIQYF.

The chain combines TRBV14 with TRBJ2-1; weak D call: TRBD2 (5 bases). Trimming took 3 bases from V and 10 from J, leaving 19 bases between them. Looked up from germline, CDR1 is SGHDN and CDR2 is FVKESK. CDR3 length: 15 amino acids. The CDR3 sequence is CASSQMGRDPREQFF. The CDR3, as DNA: TGTGCCAGCAGCCAGATGGGGAGAGACCCCAGGGAGCAGTTCTTC.

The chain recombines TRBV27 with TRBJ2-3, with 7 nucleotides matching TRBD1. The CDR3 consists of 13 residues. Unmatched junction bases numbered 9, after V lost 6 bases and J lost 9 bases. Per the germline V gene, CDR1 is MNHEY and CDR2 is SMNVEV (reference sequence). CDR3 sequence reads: CASRPLGQPTQYF. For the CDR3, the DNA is TGTGCCAGCAGACCTCTGGGACAGCCCACGCAGTATTTT.

This CDR3 reads CSVGGEYNEQFF. The CDR3 bases are TGCAGCGTTGGGGGCGAGTACAATGAGCAGTTCTTC. The chain carries TRBV29-1 and TRBJ2-1, with D perhaps matching TRBD1 (5 bases). The CDR3 contains 12 residues. V was cut by 4 bases and J by 4 bases, with 8 bases left in between. Germline V gene data show CDR1 as SQVTM and CDR2 as ANQGSEA.

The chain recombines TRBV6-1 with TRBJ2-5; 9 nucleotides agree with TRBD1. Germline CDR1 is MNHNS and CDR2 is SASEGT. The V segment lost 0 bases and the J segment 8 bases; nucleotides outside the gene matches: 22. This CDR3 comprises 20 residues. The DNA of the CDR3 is TGTGCCAGCAGTGAAGCCCTATTGGGACTTTTGGGGACAGGGCTGTTTACCCAGTACTTC. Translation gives CASSEALLGLLGTGLFTQYF.

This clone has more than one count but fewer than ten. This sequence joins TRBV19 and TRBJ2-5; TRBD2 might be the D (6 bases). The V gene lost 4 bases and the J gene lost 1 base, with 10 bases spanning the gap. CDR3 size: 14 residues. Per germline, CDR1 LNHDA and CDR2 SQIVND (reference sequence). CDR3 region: CASSKVGGQETQYF. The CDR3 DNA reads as TGTGCCAGTAGTAAGGTGGGGGGCCAAGAGACCCAGTACTTC. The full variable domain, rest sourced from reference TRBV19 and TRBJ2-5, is DGGITQSPKYLFRKEGQNVTLSCEQNLNHDAMYWYRQDPGQGLRLIYYSQIVNDFQKGDIAEGYSVSREKKESFPLTVTSAQKNPTAFYLCASSKVGGQETQYFGPGTRLLVL.

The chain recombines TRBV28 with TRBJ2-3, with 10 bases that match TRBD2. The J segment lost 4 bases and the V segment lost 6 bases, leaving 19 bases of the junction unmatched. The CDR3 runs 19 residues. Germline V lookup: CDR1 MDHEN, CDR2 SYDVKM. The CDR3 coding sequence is TGTGCCAGCAGCCCCTCCCTGATAGCGGGAGGCGTGGGGTCAGATACGCAGTATTTT. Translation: CASSPSLIAGGVGSDTQYF.

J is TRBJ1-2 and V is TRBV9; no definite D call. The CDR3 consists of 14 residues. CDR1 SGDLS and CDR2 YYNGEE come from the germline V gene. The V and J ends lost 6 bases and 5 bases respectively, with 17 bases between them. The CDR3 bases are TGTGCCAGCAAGAGATCCCTTGCGGGATATGGCTACACCTTC. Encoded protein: CASKRSLAGYGYTF. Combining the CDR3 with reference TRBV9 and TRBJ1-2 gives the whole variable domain DSGVTQTPKHLITATGQRVTLRCSPRSGDLSVYWYQQSLDQGLQFLIQYYNGEERAKGNILERFSAQQFPDLHSELNLSSLELGDSALYFCASKRSLAGYGYTFGSGTRLTVV.

CDR3 DNA: TGTGCCAGCAGTGGGGGGCGGGTCAATCAGCCCCAGCATTTT. Its protein is CASSGGRVNQPQHF. The rearrangement links TRBV2 to TRBJ1-5; D is perhaps TRBD1 (6 bases). V was pared by 4 bases and J by 3 bases, with 10 bases between. CDR3 size: 14 residues. Germline loops: CDR1 SNHLY, CDR2 FYNNEI.

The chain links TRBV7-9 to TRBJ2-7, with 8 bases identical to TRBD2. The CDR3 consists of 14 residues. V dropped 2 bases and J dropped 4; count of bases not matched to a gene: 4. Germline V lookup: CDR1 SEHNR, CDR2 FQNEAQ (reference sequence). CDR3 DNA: TGTGCCAGCAGCTTAACGGGAGGGGGGTACGAGCAGTACTTC. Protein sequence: CASSLTGGGYEQYF. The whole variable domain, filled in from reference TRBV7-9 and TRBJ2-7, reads DTGVSQNPRHKITKRGQNVTFRCDPISEHNRLYWYRQTLGQGPEFLTYFQNEAQLEKSRLLSDRFSAERPKGSFSTLEIQRTEQGDSAMYLCASSLTGGGYEQYFGPGTRLTVT.